One and the same sample provided the 19 T cell receptor beta chains below, sequenced in a study of blood T cells in healthy people across ages. Together with a sample-barcoded 5' primer, a J-beta primer mix was included in a second PCR lasting about 6 to 12 cycles. TCRdb re-analysed the 5' RACE reads in MiXCR, keeping a single row per CDR3 protein. The sample gives a few hundred thousand distinct CDR3 sequences, 45% to 60% of which show up once; 50% to 65% is in the top ten. Sample: blood. These receptors came from a man in his sixties in good health.

This chain uses TRBV5-1 with TRBJ2-7, with 9 bases matching TRBD2. V was clipped by 4 bases and J by 6 bases; unmatched bases: 8. The CDR3 loop spans 14 amino acids. Germline CDR1 reads SGHRS; CDR2 reads YFSETQ. The CDR3 region has the DNA TGCGCCAGCAGCCTTAGCGGGAGCGGTCCCGAGCAGTACTTC. It codes for CASSLSGSGPEQYF.

V gene TRBV5-6 combines with J gene TRBJ1-1, with D maybe TRBD1 (5 bases). V dropped 1 base and J dropped 1 base, with 14 bases sitting between them. The CDR3 runs 16 residues. In germline, CDR1 is SGHDT, CDR2 YYEEEE. The CDR3 sequence is CASSLFGAGGNTEAFF. CDR3 bases: TGTGCCAGCAGCTTGTTTGGGGCCGGAGGGAACACTGAAGCTTTCTTT.

This rearrangement joins TRBV7-2 to TRBJ2-3; no reliable D call. The CDR3 is 15 amino acids. V was shortened by 1 base and J by 5 bases, with 13 bases between the two germline ends. Looked up from germline, CDR1 is SGHTA and CDR2 is FQGNSA. CDR3 nucleotides: TGTGCCAGCAGCTTAGGACCCGGGCCGATAGATACGCAGTATTTT. Encoded protein: CASSLGPGPIDTQYF.

The sample holds a few counts of this clonotype. The chain uses TRBV7-2 and TRBJ2-7; D is uncertain. Trimming cost V 2 bases and J 4 bases, with 12 bases left between them. The CDR3 runs 14 residues. CDR1 is SGHTA, CDR2 FQGNSA, per germline. The CDR3: CASSLSPSRYEQYF. CDR3 bases: TGTGCCAGCAGCTTATCGCCCTCACGGTACGAGCAGTACTTC.

This clonotype has a handful of counts. The chain carries TRBV12-3 or TRBV12-4 and TRBJ2-3; 9 bases are shared with TRBD1. The trim removed 3 bases at V and 4 bases at J, leaving 8 bases unmatched. The CDR3 is 16 residues long. CDR3 bases: TGTGCCAGCAGTTTTCCGTCGGGACAGGGCCCAGATACGCAGTATTTT. Protein: CASSFPSGQGPDTQYF.

The V call is TRBV20-1, the J call TRBJ1-4; D remains ambiguous. CDR1 is DFQATT and CDR2 is SNEGSKA in the germline V gene (reference sequence). The CDR3 runs 15 residues. Deletions cut 0 bases from V and 8 bases from J, with 16 bases between. CDR3 residues: CSARDRSGGVEKLFF. CDR3 DNA: TGCAGTGCTAGAGATAGAAGTGGCGGCGTCGAAAAACTGTTTTTT.

This clonotype was recorded only once. The rearrangement uses TRBV3-1 and TRBJ2-6; D possibly matches TRBD1 or TRBD2 (5 bases each). The V gene lost 0 bases and the J gene lost 0 bases, with 9 bases spanning the gap. The CDR3 runs to 17 residues. Germline assignment: CDR1 LGHDT and CDR2 YNNKEL (reference sequence). The CDR3 protein is CASSQEGTNSGANVLTF. CDR3 nucleotide sequence: TGTGCCAGCAGCCAAGAGGGGACCAACTCTGGGGCCAACGTCCTGACTTTC.

The chain couples TRBV6-5 to TRBJ2-3; TRBD2 agrees at 7 bases. V was clipped by 0 bases and J by 4 bases; unmatched bases: 7. The CDR3 totals 16 residues. Germline loops: CDR1 MNHEY, CDR2 SVGAGI. The CDR3 loop is CASSYSPAGLSDTQYF. CDR3 sequence (DNA): TGTGCCAGCAGTTACTCCCCAGCGGGGTTGTCAGATACGCAGTATTTT.

J is TRBJ2-7 and V is TRBV28; the match to TRBD2 covers 8 bases. The CDR3 covers 14 residues. The germline V gene has CDR1 MDHEN and CDR2 SYDVKM. The V segment lost 6 bases and the J segment 2 bases; nucleotides outside the gene matches: 6. CDR3 region: CASRGGAGAYEQYF. CDR3 in DNA: TGTGCCAGCAGGGGGGGAGCGGGAGCCTACGAGCAGTACTTC.

J is TRBJ2-5 and V is TRBV9, with a possible D match to TRBD2 (6 bases). The CDR3 spans 13 residues. Germline V gives CDR1 SGDLS, CDR2 YYNGEE. Between the trimmed V and J ends, which lost 3 bases and 11 bases, there was a span of 17 bases. The CDR3 is CASSAGVASEQYF. The CDR3 DNA reads TGTGCCAGCAGCGCGGGGGTAGCTAGTGAGCAGTACTTC.

This clonotype was observed a handful of times. The J gene is TRBJ2-3, the V gene TRBV6-6, with TRBD2 identical over 7 bases. The CDR3 is made up of 13 amino acids. CDR1 is MNHNY and CDR2 is SVGAGI in the germline V gene (reference sequence). The ends lost 6 bases at V and 4 bases at J; junction bases unmatched: 4. CDR3 sequence: CASSRDYPDTQYF. The CDR3 nucleotides read TGTGCCAGCAGCCGGGACTACCCAGATACGCAGTATTTT.

The chain uses TRBV6-2 or TRBV6-3 and TRBJ2-1; D not certain. V was pared by 6 bases and J by 5 bases, with 8 bases between. The CDR3 runs 12 residues. In germline, CDR1 is MNHEY, CDR2 SVGEGT. CDR3 residues: CASSRTDNEQFF. The CDR3 region has the DNA TGTGCCAGCAGCCGGACCGACAATGAGCAGTTCTTC.

This clonotype appeared a few times. The rearrangement uses TRBV12-3 or TRBV12-4 and TRBJ2-3, with TRBD2 matching 13 bases. V was clipped by 6 bases and J by 5 bases; unmatched bases: 5. CDR3 size: 15 residues. CDR3 loop: CASRTSGGWEDTQYF. The DNA of the CDR3 is TGTGCCAGCAGGACTAGCGGGGGGTGGGAAGATACGCAGTATTTT.

This clonotype was seen more than once but under ten times. The chain is built from TRBV6-1 and TRBJ2-7, with a weak D call TRBD2 (6 bases). In germline, CDR1 is MNHNS, CDR2 SASEGT. The CDR3 runs to 14 residues. Trimming removed 6 bases at V and 7 bases at J, with 19 bases between. Here the CDR3 reads CASSGTSNLWEQYF. Written as DNA, the CDR3 is TGTGCCAGCAGCGGGACTTCAAACCTGTGGGAGCAGTACTTC.

This clonotype was recorded at least ten times. V and J are TRBV24-1 and TRBJ2-7; D may match TRBD1 or TRBD2 (5 bases each). Germline lookup yields CDR1 KGHDR and CDR2 SFDVKD. The CDR3 has 13 residues. Trimming took off 8 bases at V and 1 base at J, with 11 bases between the two ends. The chain's CDR3 is CATITGTSYEQYF. The CDR3 DNA is TGTGCCACCATAACCGGGACGTCCTACGAGCAGTACTTC.

This clonotype was counted only a few times. The chain combines TRBV7-6 with TRBJ1-2, with TRBD1 identical over 7 bases. The germline gives CDR1 SGHVS, CDR2 FNYEAQ. This CDR3 has 16 amino acids. Trimming took 5 bases from V and 0 from J; bases not matched to a gene: 9. CDR3 in amino acids: CASSLGTARTNYGYTF. The DNA of the CDR3 is TGTGCCAGCAGCCTGGGGACAGCTAGAACTAACTATGGCTACACCTTC.

The chain carries TRBV15 and TRBJ1-4; maybe TRBD1 (5 bases). The CDR3 sequence is 17 residues long. V dropped 0 bases and J dropped 3 bases, with 14 bases sitting between them. Germline-derived CDR1 and CDR2 are LNHNV and YYDKDF (reference sequence). The CDR3 is CATSRDPPGRPNEKLFF. In nucleotides, the CDR3 is TGTGCCACCAGCAGAGATCCCCCGGGACGGCCTAATGAAAAACTGTTTTTT.

This clonotype was seen more than once but under ten times. V and J are TRBV7-8 and TRBJ2-6, with TRBD1 as a possible D gene (6 bases). The V gene's germline CDR1 is SGHVS and CDR2 FQNEAQ. CDR3 size: 15 residues. V was trimmed by 5 bases and J by 2 bases, leaving 10 bases between them. CDR3 protein: CASSPRGTGANVLTF. CDR3 nucleotides: TGTGCCAGCAGCCCCAGGGGTACTGGGGCCAACGTCCTGACTTTC.

The table lists this clonotype with a few counts. J is TRBJ2-7 and V is TRBV7-9; D might be TRBD1 (5 bases). Germline CDR1 reads SEHNR; CDR2 reads FQNEAQ (reference sequence). This CDR3 has 16 amino acids. The germline V and J ends were trimmed by 1 base and 1 base, with 14 bases remaining between them. CDR3: CASSLGMGHHSYEQYF. CDR3 DNA: TGTGCCAGCAGCTTAGGAATGGGGCACCATTCCTACGAGCAGTACTTC.